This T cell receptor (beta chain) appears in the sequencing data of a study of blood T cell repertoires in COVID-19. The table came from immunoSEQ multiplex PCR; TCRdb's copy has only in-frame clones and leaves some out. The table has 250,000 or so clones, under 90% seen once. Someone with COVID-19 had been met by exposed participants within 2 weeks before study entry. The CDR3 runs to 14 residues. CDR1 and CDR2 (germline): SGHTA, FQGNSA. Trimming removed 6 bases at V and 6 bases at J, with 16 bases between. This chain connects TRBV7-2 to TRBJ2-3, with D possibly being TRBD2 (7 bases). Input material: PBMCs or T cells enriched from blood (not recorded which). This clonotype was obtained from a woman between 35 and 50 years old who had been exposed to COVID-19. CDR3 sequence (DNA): TGTGCCAGCAGACCTGGGGGGGCGGAGGATACGCAGTATTTT. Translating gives CASRPGGAEDTQYF.